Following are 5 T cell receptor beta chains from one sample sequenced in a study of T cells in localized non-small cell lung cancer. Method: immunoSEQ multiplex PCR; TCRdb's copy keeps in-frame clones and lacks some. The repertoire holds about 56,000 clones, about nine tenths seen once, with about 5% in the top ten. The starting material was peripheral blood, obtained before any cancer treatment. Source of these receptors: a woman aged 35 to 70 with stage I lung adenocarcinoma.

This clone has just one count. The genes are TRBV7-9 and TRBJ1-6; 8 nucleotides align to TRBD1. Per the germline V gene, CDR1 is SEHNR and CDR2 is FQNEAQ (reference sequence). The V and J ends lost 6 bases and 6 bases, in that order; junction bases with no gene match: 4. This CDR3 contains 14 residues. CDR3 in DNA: TGTGCCAGCAGTGTCGGACAGGGTAATTCACCCCTCCACTTT. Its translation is CASSVGQGNSPLHF.

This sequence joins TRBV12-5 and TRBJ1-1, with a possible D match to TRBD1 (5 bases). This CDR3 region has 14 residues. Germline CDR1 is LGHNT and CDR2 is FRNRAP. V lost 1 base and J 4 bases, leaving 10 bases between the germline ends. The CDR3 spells CASGLESGRTEAFF. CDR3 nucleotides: TGTGCTAGTGGTTTGGAGTCGGGACGCACTGAAGCTTTCTTT.

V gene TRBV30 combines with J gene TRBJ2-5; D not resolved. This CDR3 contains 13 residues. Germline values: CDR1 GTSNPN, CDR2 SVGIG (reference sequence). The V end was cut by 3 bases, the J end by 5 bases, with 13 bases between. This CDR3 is CAWRGDARETQYF. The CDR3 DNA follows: TGTGCCTGGAGGGGCGATGCTAGGGAGACCCAGTACTTC.

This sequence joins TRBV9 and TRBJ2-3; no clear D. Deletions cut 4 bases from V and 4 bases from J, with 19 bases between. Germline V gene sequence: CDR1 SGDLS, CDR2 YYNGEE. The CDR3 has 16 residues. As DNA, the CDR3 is TGTGCCAGCAGCCTAAGCGTCAGTTCTGTCGCAGATACGCAGTATTTT. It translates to CASSLSVSSVADTQYF. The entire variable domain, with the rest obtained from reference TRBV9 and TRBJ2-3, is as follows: DSGVTQTPKHLITATGQRVTLRCSPRSGDLSVYWYQQSLDQGLQFLIQYYNGEERAKGNILERFSAQQFPDLHSELNLSSLELGDSALYFCASSLSVSSVADTQYFGPGTRLTVL.

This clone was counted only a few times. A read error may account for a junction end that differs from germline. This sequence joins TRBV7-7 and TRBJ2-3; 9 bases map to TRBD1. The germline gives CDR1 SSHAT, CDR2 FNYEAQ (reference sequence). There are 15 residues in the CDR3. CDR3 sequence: CASSPGTGSTDTQYF. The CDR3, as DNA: TGTGCTAGCAGCCCGGGGACAGGGAGCACAGATACGCAGTATTTT.